This T cell receptor (beta chain) was recorded in a study of blood T cell repertoires in COVID-19. Study in general: Researchers got acute and convalescent COVID-19 samples from the United States, Italy and Spain. In each case, the material was cDNA or gDNA derived from T cells, B-cell-depleted T cells, or PBMCs.

The CDR3 is made up of 17 amino acids. Germline V gene lookup returns CDR1 MDHEN and CDR2 SYDVKM. V lost 2 bases and J 4 bases, leaving 15 bases between the germline ends. In the original analysis: Reference gene primer amplification in the assay estimated nucleated cell counts. Here immunoSEQ multiplex PCR was the method, and the copy in TCRdb shows in-frame clones only, minus some. V, J and clone size are those of that table, while D and trimming were read from the DNA. The table lists some 130,000 clones, around 87% of them singletons. This chain links TRBV28 with TRBJ2-6; D is unresolved. This TCR derives from a man between 65 and 80 years old with active COVID-19. The material sequenced was peripheral blood. The CDR3 DNA sequence: TGTGCCAGCAGTTTACCCCTCCCAGACTCCGGGGCCAACGTCCTGACTTTC. This translates into CASSLPLPDSGANVLTF.